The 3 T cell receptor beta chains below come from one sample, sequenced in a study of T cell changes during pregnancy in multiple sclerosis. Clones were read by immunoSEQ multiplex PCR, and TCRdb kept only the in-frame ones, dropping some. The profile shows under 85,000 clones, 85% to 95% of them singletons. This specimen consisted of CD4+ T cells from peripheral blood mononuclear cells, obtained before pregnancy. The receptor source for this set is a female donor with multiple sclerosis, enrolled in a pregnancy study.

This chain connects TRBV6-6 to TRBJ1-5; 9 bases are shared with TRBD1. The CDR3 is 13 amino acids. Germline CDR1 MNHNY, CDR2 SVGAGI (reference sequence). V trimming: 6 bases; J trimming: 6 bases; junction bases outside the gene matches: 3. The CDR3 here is CASRGQGLQPQHF. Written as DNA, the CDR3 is TGTGCCAGCAGAGGACAGGGGCTTCAGCCCCAGCATTTT.

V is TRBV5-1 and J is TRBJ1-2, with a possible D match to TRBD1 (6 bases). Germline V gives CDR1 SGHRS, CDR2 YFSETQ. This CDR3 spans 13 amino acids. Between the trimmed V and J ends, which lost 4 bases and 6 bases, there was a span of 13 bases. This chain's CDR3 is CASSDTGLDGYTF. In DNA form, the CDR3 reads TGCGCCAGCAGCGATACAGGGCTAGATGGCTACACCTTC.

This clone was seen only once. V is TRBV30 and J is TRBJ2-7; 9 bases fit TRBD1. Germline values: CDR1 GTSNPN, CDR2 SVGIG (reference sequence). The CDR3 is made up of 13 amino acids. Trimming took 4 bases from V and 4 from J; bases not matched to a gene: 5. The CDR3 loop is CAWTGDRGYEQYF. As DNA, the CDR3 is TGTGCCTGGACGGGAGACAGGGGGTACGAGCAGTACTTC. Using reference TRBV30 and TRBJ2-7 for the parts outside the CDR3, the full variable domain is SQTIHQWPATLVQPVGSPLSLECTVEGTSNPNLYWYRQAAGRGLQLLFYSVGIGQISSEVPQNLSASRPQDRQFILSSKKLLLSDSGFYLCAWTGDRGYEQYFGPGTRLTVT.